The 32 T cell receptor beta chains reported below all come from one sample, sequenced in a study of T cell repertoires in cytomegalovirus infection. MiXCR, run by TCRdb on the reads, gives a single entry per CDR3 protein. The table shows almost 500,000 distinct CDR3 sequences, with roughly 12% occurring only once. Source material: PBMCs. These receptors all come from a human donor in good health (CMV status not recorded). Some clones in this sample may be carry-over from other donors' samples.

This clonotype was detected many times. This chain uses TRBV6-1 with TRBJ2-3; 9 bases fit TRBD1. The V gene's germline CDR1 is MNHNS and CDR2 SASEGT. J lost 6 bases, V lost 2 bases, and 9 bases had no gene match. CDR3 length: 16 amino acids. As DNA, the CDR3 is TGTGCCAGCAGTGAACTGACAGGGGGAAGTACGGATACGCAGTATTTT. It translates to CASSELTGGSTDTQYF.

V and J are TRBV27 and TRBJ2-3; D call uncertain. Germline CDR1 is MNHEY and CDR2 is SMNVEV (reference sequence). The CDR3 covers 15 residues. V gave up 7 bases and J gave up 2 bases, with 16 bases separating them. CDR3 DNA sequence: TGTGCCAGCAAGTTTAGAAACAGCGACACAGATACGCAGTATTTT. This sequence encodes CASKFRNSDTDTQYF.

The CDR3 loop reads CSAPSNRGETQYF. The CDR3 nucleotides read TGCAGTGCTCCCTCCAACAGGGGTGAGACCCAGTACTTC. The J gene is TRBJ2-5, the V gene TRBV20-1; 7 bases line up with TRBD1. With 5 bases clipped from V and 5 bases from J, the junction kept 8 bases outside the gene matches. The CDR3 contains 13 residues. Germline-derived CDR1 and CDR2 are DFQATT and SNEGSKA (reference sequence).

This rearrangement joins TRBV20-1 to TRBJ1-2, with 7 bases lining up with TRBD1. The CDR3 totals 13 residues. In germline, CDR1 is DFQATT, CDR2 SNEGSKA (reference sequence). V shed 3 bases, J shed 6 bases, and the junction held 7 bases outside the gene matches. The CDR3 DNA reads TGCAGTGCTAGTAACAGGGGTCCTAATGGCTACACCTTC. Its protein is CSASNRGPNGYTF.

A few counts support this clonotype. The chain recombines TRBV5-1 with TRBJ2-2; D may be TRBD1 or TRBD2 (5 bases each). CDR1 SGHRS and CDR2 YFSETQ come from the germline V gene. The length of the CDR3 is 16 residues. V was trimmed by 4 bases and J by 1 base, leaving 14 bases between them. CDR3 residues: CASSPTGQGNTGELFF. As DNA, the CDR3 is TGCGCCAGCAGCCCAACGGGGCAGGGGAACACCGGGGAGCTGTTTTTT.

To note about this clonotype: A read error may explain this, as a much larger clone is one base away. V and J are TRBV4-2 and TRBJ2-1; 8 positions agree with TRBD2. This CDR3 is 16 amino acids long. Looked up from germline, CDR1 is LGHNA and CDR2 is YNFKEQ. The CDR3 region is CSSSQETSGTYNEQFF. The CDR3 nucleotides are TGTTCCAGCAGCCAAGAAACTAGCGGTACCTACAATGAGCAGTTCTTC.

This clonotype was counted between two and nine times. The V call is TRBV18, the J call TRBJ1-1; D not certain. This CDR3 has 14 residues. The V end lost 3 bases, the J end lost 7 bases, and 15 bases lay between the germline ends. Germline V gene data show CDR1 as KGHSH and CDR2 as LQKENI. CDR3 nucleotide sequence: TGTGCCAGCTCACCCAGAACGGGTTTTGATGAAGCTTTCTTT. Its protein product is CASSPRTGFDEAFF.

Regarding this clonotype: A much larger clonotype is one base distant, so this may be a read error. The chain couples TRBV28 to TRBJ1-5; D call uncertain. CDR1 MDHEN and CDR2 SYDVKM come from the germline V gene. The CDR3 runs to 17 residues. The chain's CDR3 is CSSSSSGLSKRDQPQHF. As DNA, the CDR3 is TGTTCCAGCAGTTCTAGCGGACTTTCTAAGCGTGATCAGCCCCAGCATTTT.

This clonotype was found many times. The chain employs TRBV7-8 and TRBJ1-2, with D possibly matching TRBD1 (6 bases). The CDR3 contains 12 residues. V lost 6 bases and J 7 bases, leaving 12 bases between the germline ends. Germline V CDR1 and CDR2: SGHVS, FQNEAQ. The DNA for the CDR3 is TGTGCCAGCAGTTCAGGGGACTTTGGCTACACCTTC. It yields the protein CASSSGDFGYTF.

The chain combines TRBV3-1 with TRBJ2-7; D is unresolved. Trimming removed 7 bases at V and 6 bases at J, with 13 bases between. CDR1 and CDR2 from the germline V gene are LGHDT and YNNKEL (reference sequence). The CDR3 covers 12 residues. The chain's CDR3 is CASNFPGGEQYF. CDR3 DNA: TGTGCCAGCAATTTCCCAGGCGGCGAGCAGTACTTC.

This clonotype was seen ten or more times. The chain recombines TRBV7-3 with TRBJ2-1, with 7 nucleotides matching TRBD2. Losses at the gene ends were 3 bases for V and 7 bases for J; bases not matched to a gene: 6. The CDR3 is 14 residues long. CDR1 and CDR2 from the germline V gene are SGHTA and FQGTGA. CDR3 nucleotide sequence: TGTGCCAGCAGCTTCGCGGGAGCATGGAATGAGCAGTTCTTC. It specifies CASSFAGAWNEQFF.

This clonotype was found many times. The chain combines TRBV5-4 with TRBJ1-1; TRBD1 aligns across 8 bases. Germline V gives CDR1 SGHNT, CDR2 YYREEE (reference sequence). J was trimmed by 1 base and V by 4 bases; bases with no gene match: 6. This CDR3 is 15 amino acids long. Here the CDR3 DNA reads TGTGCCAGCAGCACTTGGACAGGGCGGAACACTGAAGCTTTCTTT. As protein: CASSTWTGRNTEAFF.

In this sample, this clonotype turned up many times. This chain connects TRBV7-2 to TRBJ2-3; TRBD2 agrees at 9 bases. Unmatched junction bases numbered 9, after V lost 3 bases and J lost 2 bases. The CDR3 sequence is 17 residues long. The germline V gene encodes CDR1 SGHTA and CDR2 FQGNSA. DNA of the CDR3: TGTGCCAGCAGCTTTGTTTGGGCTAGCGGGGACACAGATACGCAGTATTTT. Translated, it gives CASSFVWASGDTDTQYF.

This clonotype occurred many times. The chain has TRBV28 and TRBJ2-1; 7 bases are shared with TRBD2. The germline gives CDR1 MDHEN, CDR2 SYDVKM. This CDR3 comprises 17 residues. The trim removed 3 bases at V and 7 bases at J, leaving 15 bases unmatched. The CDR3 reads CASSFLTEAGTRNEQFF. CDR3 nucleotide sequence: TGTGCCAGCAGTTTCTTAACGGAAGCGGGAACTCGGAATGAGCAGTTCTTC. Full variable domain (missing parts from reference TRBV28 and TRBJ2-1): DVKVTQSSRYLVKRTGEKVFLECVQDMDHENMFWYRQDPGLGLRLIYFSYDVKMKEKGDIPEGYSVSREKKERFSLILESASTNQTSMYLCASSFLTEAGTRNEQFFGPGTRLTVL.

This clonotype has a count of ten or more. This rearrangement joins TRBV28 to TRBJ2-7, with D possibly being TRBD1 (5 bases). Trimming removed 8 bases from V and 4 bases from J, with 21 bases in between. Germline CDR1 is MDHEN and CDR2 is SYDVKM. The CDR3 has 15 amino acids. The CDR3 loop is CASSFRGRVGYEQYF. In nucleotides, the CDR3 is TGTGCCAGCTCTTTTAGGGGCAGGGTGGGATACGAGCAGTACTTC.

This clonotype was detected many times. The chain has TRBV29-1 and TRBJ1-4; 8 nucleotides match TRBD1. This CDR3 comprises 13 residues. The germline V gene has CDR1 SQVTM and CDR2 ANQGSEA. With 7 bases clipped from V and 5 bases from J, the junction kept 6 bases outside the gene matches. The CDR3 sequence: CSAKDRDNEKLFF. As DNA, the CDR3 is TGCAGCGCCAAGGACAGGGACAATGAAAAACTGTTTTTT.

V is TRBV18 and J is TRBJ1-1, with D perhaps matching TRBD1 (5 bases). Looked up from germline, CDR1 is KGHSH and CDR2 is LQKENI. The CDR3 spans 13 residues. Trimming stripped 3 bases from V and 6 bases from J, with 11 bases between. The CDR3 DNA is TGTGCCAGCTCACCCCAGGGTTTAGCTGAAGCTTTCTTT. It specifies CASSPQGLAEAFF.

This chain links TRBV5-1 with TRBJ2-2; weak D call: TRBD1 (5 bases). The germline gives CDR1 SGHRS, CDR2 YFSETQ. The CDR3 has 15 residues. The V end was cut by 6 bases, the J end by 0 bases, with 12 bases between. CDR3 sequence (DNA): TGCGCCAGCACTAGGGGCGACCCGAACACCGGGGAGCTGTTTTTT. This sequence encodes CASTRGDPNTGELFF. Drawing the rest from reference TRBV5-1 and TRBJ2-2, the complete variable domain is KAGVTQTPRYLIKTRGQQVTLSCSPISGHRSVSWYQQTPGQGLQFLFEYFSETQRNKGNFPGRFSGRQFSNSRSEMNVSTLELGDSALYLCASTRGDPNTGELFFGEGSRLTVL.

This clonotype was seen at least ten times. The chain has TRBV7-3 and TRBJ2-3; the match to TRBD2 covers 9 bases. With 6 bases clipped from V and 3 bases from J, the junction kept 4 bases outside the gene matches. This CDR3 comprises 14 residues. Looked up from germline, CDR1 is SGHTA and CDR2 is FQGTGA. Here the CDR3 reads CASSHSGGTDTQYF. CDR3 nucleotide sequence: TGTGCCAGCAGTCATAGCGGGGGAACAGATACGCAGTATTTT.

This clonotype was recorded many times. The CDR3 spells CSARDRTVGIAYGYTF. For the CDR3, the DNA is TGCAGTGCTAGAGATCGGACAGTGGGAATTGCCTATGGCTACACCTTC. The chain links TRBV20-1 to TRBJ1-2; TRBD1 is a possible D gene (6 bases). Germline V lookup: CDR1 DFQATT, CDR2 SNEGSKA (reference sequence). This CDR3 is 16 amino acids long. Trimming removed 0 bases at V and 4 bases at J, with 18 bases between.

This clonotype was recorded many times. This chain connects TRBV10-3 to TRBJ2-3; 9 bases fit TRBD1. Germline loops: CDR1 ENHRY, CDR2 SYGVKD. The CDR3 extends over 15 amino acids. Trimming cost V 8 bases and J 0 bases; bases outside gene matches: 6. The CDR3 region has the DNA TGTGCCATCTCGCCCGGGACAGGGAGCACAGATACGCAGTATTTT. The encoded protein is CAISPGTGSTDTQYF.

This clonotype was counted at least ten times. The chain combines TRBV27 with TRBJ2-2; TRBD1 aligns across 11 bases. Trimming at V came to 3 bases and at J to 5 bases, leaving 2 bases not matched to a gene. The CDR3 loop spans 15 amino acids. Germline values: CDR1 MNHEY, CDR2 SMNVEV (reference sequence). DNA of the CDR3: TGTGCCAGCAGTTTTCGGGACAGGGGGACCGGGGAGCTGTTTTTT. It specifies CASSFRDRGTGELFF.

J is TRBJ1-2 and V is TRBV6-6, with TRBD1 matching over 7 bases. Germline V gene lookup returns CDR1 MNHNY and CDR2 SVGAGI (reference sequence). V dropped 7 bases and J dropped 5; count of bases not matched to a gene: 7. This CDR3 comprises 13 residues. CDR3 amino acids: CASNDRQGYGYTF. The DNA for the CDR3 is TGTGCCAGCAACGATAGACAGGGTTATGGCTACACCTTC.

This clonotype has a count of ten or more. The chain couples TRBV7-3 to TRBJ2-7, with D possibly called TRBD1 or TRBD2 (5 bases each). From germline, CDR1 is SGHTA and CDR2 FQGTGA. The CDR3 totals 13 residues. Deletions cut 1 base from V and 5 bases from J, with 9 bases between. Here the CDR3 DNA reads TGTGCCAGCAGCTTAAGGCAGGGAGACGAGCAGTACTTC. Translating gives CASSLRQGDEQYF.

The chain has TRBV2 and TRBJ2-3, with 10 positions matching TRBD2. The CDR3 extends over 18 amino acids. The J segment lost 3 bases and the V segment lost 0 bases, leaving 9 bases of the junction unmatched. The germline V gene has CDR1 SNHLY and CDR2 FYNNEI. CDR3 bases: TGTGCCAGCAGTGAAGCGATGTTTGGGACTAGCGCTACAGATACGCAGTATTTT. Translated: CASSEAMFGTSATDTQYF. The complete variable domain, with remaining parts taken from reference TRBV2 and TRBJ2-3, reads EPEVTQTPSHQVTQMGQEVILRCVPISNHLYFYWYRQILGQKVEFLVSFYNNEISEKSEIFDDQFSVERPDGSNFTLKIRSTKLEDSAMYFCASSEAMFGTSATDTQYFGPGTRLTVL.

Ten or more counts support this clonotype. The gene calls are TRBV6-6 and TRBJ1-1; 7 positions match TRBD1. V was clipped by 6 bases and J by 5 bases; unmatched bases: 9. CDR1 is MNHNY and CDR2 is SVGAGI in the germline V gene (reference sequence). This CDR3 comprises 14 residues. CDR3 nucleotide sequence: TGTGCCAGCAGCCCCGGGACAGTGAGGACTGAAGCTTTCTTT. Amino acids: CASSPGTVRTEAFF.

In this sample, this clonotype turned up a few times. The chain combines TRBV7-9 with TRBJ1-3, with D uncertain. Per the germline V gene, CDR1 is SEHNR and CDR2 is FQNEAQ (reference sequence). V was clipped by 4 bases and J by 3 bases, with 22 bases between them. The CDR3 runs 18 residues. The CDR3 sequence is CASSSGLWARKDGNTIYF. The CDR3, as DNA: TGTGCCAGCAGCTCCGGGCTGTGGGCCAGAAAGGATGGAAACACCATATATTTT.

This clonotype was recorded many times. The gene calls are TRBV5-4 and TRBJ2-5; D could derive from TRBD1 or TRBD2 (5 bases each). V was shortened by 5 bases and J by 6 bases, with 26 bases between the two germline ends. Germline CDR1 SGHNT, CDR2 YYREEE (reference sequence). CDR3 length: 17 residues. DNA for the CDR3: TGTGCCAGCAGTCCCTCTGAGTCCGGGGCGGTCAGGAAGACCCAGTACTTC. Translated, it gives CASSPSESGAVRKTQYF.

This chain joins TRBV20-1 and TRBJ1-2, with D unclear. Germline-derived CDR1 and CDR2 are DFQATT and SNEGSKA (reference sequence). CDR3 length equals 14 residues. V dropped 0 bases and J dropped 8 bases, with 16 bases sitting between them. CDR3 in amino acids: CSARDKDGHSGYTF. Here the CDR3 DNA reads TGCAGTGCTAGAGACAAGGACGGCCACTCGGGCTACACCTTC.

This clonotype was counted between two and nine times. The V call is TRBV6-6, the J call TRBJ1-2; 7 bases line up with TRBD1. CDR1 is MNHNY and CDR2 is SVGAGI in the germline V gene (reference sequence). The CDR3 is made up of 15 amino acids. J lost 3 bases, V lost 2 bases, and 6 bases had no gene match. DNA for the CDR3: TGTGCCAGCAGTTACCCTAGGGGGCAGGACTATGGCTACACCTTC. It codes for CASSYPRGQDYGYTF.

This clonotype was detected once. The genes are TRBV20-1 and TRBJ2-2; D gene unclear. This CDR3 contains 13 residues. Per germline, CDR1 DFQATT and CDR2 SNEGSKA (reference sequence). V shed 6 bases and J shed 3 bases, with 11 bases lying between them. CDR3 region: CSATRADTGELFF. The CDR3 DNA reads as TGCAGTGCCACACGGGCCGACACCGGGGAGCTGTTTTTT.

J is TRBJ1-5 and V is TRBV24-1, with D tentatively TRBD1 (5 bases). CDR3 length: 16 amino acids. Germline V gene lookup returns CDR1 KGHDR and CDR2 SFDVKD. Trimming cost V 1 base and J 2 bases, with 11 bases left between them. CDR3 protein: CATSDLGGAGNQPQHF. CDR3 nucleotides: TGTGCCACCAGTGATTTAGGAGGGGCAGGCAATCAGCCCCAGCATTTT.